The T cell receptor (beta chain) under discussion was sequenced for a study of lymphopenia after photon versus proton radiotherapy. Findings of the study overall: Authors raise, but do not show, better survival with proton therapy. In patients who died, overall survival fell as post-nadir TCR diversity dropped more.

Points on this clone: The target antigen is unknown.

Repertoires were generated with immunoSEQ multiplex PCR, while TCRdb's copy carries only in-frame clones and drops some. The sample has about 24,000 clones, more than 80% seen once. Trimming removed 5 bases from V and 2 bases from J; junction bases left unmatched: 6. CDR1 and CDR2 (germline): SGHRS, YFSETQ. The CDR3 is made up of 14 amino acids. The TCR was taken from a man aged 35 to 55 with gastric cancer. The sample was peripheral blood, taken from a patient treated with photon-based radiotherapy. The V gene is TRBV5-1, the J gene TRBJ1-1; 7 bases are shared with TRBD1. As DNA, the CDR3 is TGCGCCAGCAGTGCCGGGACAGCTAACACTGAAGCTTTCTTT. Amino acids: CASSAGTANTEAFF.